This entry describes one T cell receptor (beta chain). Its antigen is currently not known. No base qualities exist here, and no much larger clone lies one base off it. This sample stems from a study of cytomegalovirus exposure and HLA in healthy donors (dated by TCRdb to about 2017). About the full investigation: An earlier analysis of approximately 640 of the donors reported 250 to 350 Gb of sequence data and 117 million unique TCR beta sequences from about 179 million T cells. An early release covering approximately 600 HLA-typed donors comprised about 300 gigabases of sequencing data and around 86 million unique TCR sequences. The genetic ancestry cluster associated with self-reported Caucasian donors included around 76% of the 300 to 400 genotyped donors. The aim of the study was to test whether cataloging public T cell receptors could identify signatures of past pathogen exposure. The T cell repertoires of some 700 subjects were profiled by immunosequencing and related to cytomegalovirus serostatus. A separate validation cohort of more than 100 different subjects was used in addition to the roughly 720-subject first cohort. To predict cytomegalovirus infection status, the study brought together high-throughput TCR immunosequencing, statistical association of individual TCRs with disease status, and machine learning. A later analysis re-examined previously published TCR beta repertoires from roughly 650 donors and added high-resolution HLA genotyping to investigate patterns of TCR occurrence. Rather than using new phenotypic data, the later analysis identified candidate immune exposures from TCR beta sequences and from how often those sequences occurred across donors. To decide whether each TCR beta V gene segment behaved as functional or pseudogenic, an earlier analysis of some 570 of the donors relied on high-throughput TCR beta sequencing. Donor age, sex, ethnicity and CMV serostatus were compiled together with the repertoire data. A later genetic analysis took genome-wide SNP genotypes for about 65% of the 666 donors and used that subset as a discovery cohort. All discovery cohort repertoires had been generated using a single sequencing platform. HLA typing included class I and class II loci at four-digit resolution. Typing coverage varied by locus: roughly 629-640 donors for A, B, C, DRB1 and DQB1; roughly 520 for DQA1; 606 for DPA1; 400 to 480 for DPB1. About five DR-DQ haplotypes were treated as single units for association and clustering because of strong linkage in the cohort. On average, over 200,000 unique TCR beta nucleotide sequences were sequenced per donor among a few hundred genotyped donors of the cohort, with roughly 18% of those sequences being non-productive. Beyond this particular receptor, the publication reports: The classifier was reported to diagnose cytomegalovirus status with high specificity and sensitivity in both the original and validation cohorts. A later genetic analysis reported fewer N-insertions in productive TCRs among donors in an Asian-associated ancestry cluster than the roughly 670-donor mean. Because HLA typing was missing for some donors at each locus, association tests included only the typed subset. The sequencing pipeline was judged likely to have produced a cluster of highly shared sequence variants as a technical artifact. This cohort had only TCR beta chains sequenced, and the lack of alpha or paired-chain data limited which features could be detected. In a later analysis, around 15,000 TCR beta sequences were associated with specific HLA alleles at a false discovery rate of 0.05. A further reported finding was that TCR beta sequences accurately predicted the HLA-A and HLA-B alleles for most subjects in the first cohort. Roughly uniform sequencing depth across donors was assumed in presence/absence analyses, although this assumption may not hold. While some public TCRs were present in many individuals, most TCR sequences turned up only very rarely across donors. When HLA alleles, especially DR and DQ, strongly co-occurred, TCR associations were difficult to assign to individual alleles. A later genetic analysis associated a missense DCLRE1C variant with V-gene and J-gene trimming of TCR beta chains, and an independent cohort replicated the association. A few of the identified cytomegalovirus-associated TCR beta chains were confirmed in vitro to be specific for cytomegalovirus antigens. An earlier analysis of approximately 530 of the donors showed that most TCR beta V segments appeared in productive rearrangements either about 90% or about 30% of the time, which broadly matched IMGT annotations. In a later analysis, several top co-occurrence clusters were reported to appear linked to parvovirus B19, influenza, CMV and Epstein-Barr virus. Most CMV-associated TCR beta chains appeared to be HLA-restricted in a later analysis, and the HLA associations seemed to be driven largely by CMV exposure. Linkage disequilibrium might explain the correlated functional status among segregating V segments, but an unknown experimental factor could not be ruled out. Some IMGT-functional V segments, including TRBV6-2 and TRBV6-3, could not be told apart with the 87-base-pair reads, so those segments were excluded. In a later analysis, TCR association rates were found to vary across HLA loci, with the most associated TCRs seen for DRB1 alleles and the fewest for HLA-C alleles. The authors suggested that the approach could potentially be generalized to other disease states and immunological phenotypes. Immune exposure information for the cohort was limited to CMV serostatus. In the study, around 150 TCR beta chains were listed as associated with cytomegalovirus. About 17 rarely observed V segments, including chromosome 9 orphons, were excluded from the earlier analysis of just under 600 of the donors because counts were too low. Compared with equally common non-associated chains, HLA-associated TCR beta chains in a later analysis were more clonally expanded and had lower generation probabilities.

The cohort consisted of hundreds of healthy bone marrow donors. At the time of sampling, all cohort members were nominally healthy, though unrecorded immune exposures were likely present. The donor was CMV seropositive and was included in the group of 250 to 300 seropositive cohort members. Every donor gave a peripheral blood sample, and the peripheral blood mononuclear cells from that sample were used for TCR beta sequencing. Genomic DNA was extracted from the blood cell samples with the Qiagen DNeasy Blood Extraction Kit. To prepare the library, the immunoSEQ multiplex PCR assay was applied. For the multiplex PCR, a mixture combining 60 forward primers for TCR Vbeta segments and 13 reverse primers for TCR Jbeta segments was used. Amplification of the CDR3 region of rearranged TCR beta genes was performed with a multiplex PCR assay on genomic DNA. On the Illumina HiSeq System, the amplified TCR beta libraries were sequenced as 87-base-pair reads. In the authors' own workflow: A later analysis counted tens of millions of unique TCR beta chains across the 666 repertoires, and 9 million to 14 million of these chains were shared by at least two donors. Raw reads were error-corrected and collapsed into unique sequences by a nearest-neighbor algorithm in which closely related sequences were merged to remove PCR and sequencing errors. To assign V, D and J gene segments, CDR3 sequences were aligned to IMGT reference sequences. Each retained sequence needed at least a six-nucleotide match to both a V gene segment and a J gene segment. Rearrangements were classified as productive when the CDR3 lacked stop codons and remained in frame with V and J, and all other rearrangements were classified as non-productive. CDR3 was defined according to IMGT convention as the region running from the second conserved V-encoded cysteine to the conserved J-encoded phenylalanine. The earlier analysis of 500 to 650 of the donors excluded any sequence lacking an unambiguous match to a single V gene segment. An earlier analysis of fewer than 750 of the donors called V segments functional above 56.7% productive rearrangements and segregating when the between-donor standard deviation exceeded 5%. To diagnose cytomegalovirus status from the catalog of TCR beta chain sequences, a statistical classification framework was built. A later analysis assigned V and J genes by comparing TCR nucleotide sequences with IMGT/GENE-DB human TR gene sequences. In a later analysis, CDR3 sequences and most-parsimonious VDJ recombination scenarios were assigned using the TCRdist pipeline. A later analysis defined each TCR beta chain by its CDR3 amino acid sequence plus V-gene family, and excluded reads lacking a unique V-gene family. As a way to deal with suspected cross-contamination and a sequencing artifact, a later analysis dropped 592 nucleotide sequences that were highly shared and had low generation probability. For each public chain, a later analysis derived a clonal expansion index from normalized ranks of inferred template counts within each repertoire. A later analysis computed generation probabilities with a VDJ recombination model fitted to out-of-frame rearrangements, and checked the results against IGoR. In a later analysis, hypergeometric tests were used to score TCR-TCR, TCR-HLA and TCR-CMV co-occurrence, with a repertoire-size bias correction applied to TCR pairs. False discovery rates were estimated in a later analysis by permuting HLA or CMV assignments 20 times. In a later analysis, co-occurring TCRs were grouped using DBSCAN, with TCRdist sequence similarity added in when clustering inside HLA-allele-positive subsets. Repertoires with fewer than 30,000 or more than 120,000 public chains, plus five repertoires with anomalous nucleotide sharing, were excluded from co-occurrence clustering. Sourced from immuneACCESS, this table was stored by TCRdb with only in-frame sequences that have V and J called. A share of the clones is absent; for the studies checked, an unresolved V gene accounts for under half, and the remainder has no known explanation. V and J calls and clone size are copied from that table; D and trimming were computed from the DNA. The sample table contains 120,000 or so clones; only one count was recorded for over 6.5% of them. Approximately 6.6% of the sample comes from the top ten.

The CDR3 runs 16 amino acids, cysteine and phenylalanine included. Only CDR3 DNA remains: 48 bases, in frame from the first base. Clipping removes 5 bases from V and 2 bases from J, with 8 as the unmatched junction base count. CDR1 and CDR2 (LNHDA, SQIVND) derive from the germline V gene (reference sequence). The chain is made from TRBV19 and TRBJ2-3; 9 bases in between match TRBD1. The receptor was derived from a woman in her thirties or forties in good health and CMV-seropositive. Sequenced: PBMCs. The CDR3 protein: CASSGTGTGFTDTQYF. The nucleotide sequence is TGTGCCAGTAGTGGGACCGGGACAGGGTTCACAGATACGCAGTATTTT. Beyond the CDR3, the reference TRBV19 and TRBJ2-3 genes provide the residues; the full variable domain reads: DGGITQSPKYLFRKEGQNVTLSCEQNLNHDAMYWYRQDPGQGLRLIYYSQIVNDFQKGDIAEGYSVSREKKESFPLTVTSAQKNPTAFYLCASSGTGTGFTDTQYFGPGTRLTVL.